This TCR beta chain was recovered during a study of OX40 agonist ivuxolimab in advanced cancers. Turning to the study itself: Patients were roughly 83% male with ages roughly 20 to 90, mean about 65. Treatment received earlier with anti-PD-1, anti-PD-L1 or anti-CTLA-4 agents was allowed, and 40% had some. Partial responses, seen in three patients, involved one hepatocellular carcinoma and two cutaneous melanomas.

Clones were read by immunoSEQ multiplex PCR, and TCRdb kept only the in-frame ones, dropping some. Counted here are about 40,000 clones, approximately 80% occurring once; the ten biggest clones make up just under 40%. Study conclusions and caveats: Clones of CD4+ and CD8+ blood T cells grew by week 6 at doses of 0.1 to 3.0 mg/kg.

A remark on this clone: Its antigen is undetermined.

This sequence originates from an adult with an advanced solid tumor such as melanoma, head and neck, liver or kidney cancer. The specimen was CD4+ or CD8+ T cells sorted from blood, collected in a trial of the OX40 agonist ivuxolimab.

In DNA, the CDR3 is TGCGCCAGCAGCCTGGGAGGGGCAGATACGCAGTATTTT. Its translation is CASSLGGADTQYF. The chain couples TRBV5-1 to TRBJ2-3; 7 bases map to TRBD2. Germline CDR1 and CDR2: SGHRS and YFSETQ. V lost 4 bases and J lost 4; bases outside the gene matches: 3. CDR3 length: 13 residues. Looking up the rest from reference TRBV5-1 and TRBJ2-3 gives the full variable domain: KAGVTQTPRYLIKTRGQQVTLSCSPISGHRSVSWYQQTPGQGLQFLFEYFSETQRNKGNFPGRFSGRQFSNSRSEMNVSTLELGDSALYLCASSLGGADTQYFGPGTRLTVL.